This record covers a single TCR beta chain. This entry comes from a study of blood T cell repertoires in COVID-19. Study information: T cells, B-cell-depleted T cells, or PBMCs provided the cDNA or gDNA that served as material.

Original methodology: From reference gene primer amplification, estimates of nucleated cell counts were derived. The repertoire was sequenced with immunoSEQ multiplex PCR; TCRdb's copy has only in-frame clones and lacks some. V, J and clone size were drawn from that table, and D and trimming were deduced from the DNA. The data hold 120,000 to 150,000 clones, with approximately 85% observed a single time. Germline loops: CDR1 WSHSY, CDR2 SAAADI. V gave up 7 bases and J gave up 9 bases, with 18 bases separating them. The CDR3 covers 13 residues. J is TRBJ1-1 and V is TRBV10-2; D is ambiguous. Sequencing used peripheral blood. This receptor was obtained from a woman in her fifties or sixties with COVID-19, enrolled during active disease. CDR3 nucleotides: TGCGCCAGCACCCTAAAACTAAATAGTCAAGCTTTCTTT. It codes for CASTLKLNSQAFF.